This entry features one TCR beta chain sequence. Under the authors' procedure: Estimated nucleated cell counts came from reference gene primer amplification. The protocol was immunoSEQ multiplex PCR, while the TCRdb copy is restricted to in-frame clones and leaves out a portion. V and J calls and clone size are as listed in that table; D and trimming were resolved from the DNA. Found here are 150,000 to 200,000 clones, approximately 85% of them singletons; the top ten hold roughly 9.8%. The sample is drawn from a study of blood T cell repertoires in COVID-19. The wider study: There were acute and convalescent COVID-19 samples, and they came from the United States, Italy and Spain. PBMCs, B-cell-depleted T cells, or T cells were the source of the cDNA or gDNA that made up the material.

The receptor was derived from a human donor with active or convalescent COVID-19. The donor label of this sample is uncertain. Material for sequencing was peripheral blood.

The DNA for the CDR3 is TGTGCCAGCAGTGTAGACTTTCAAGATACGCAGTATTTT. Translation gives CASSVDFQDTQYF. The rearrangement links TRBV2 to TRBJ2-3; D is uncertain. This CDR3 is built from 13 residues. V was pared by 4 bases and J by 5 bases, with 10 bases between. Germline CDR1 reads SNHLY; CDR2 reads FYNNEI. The full variable domain, completed using reference TRBV2 and TRBJ2-3, is EPEVTQTPSHQVTQMGQEVILRCVPISNHLYFYWYRQILGQKVEFLVSFYNNEISEKSEIFDDQFSVERPDGSNFTLKIRSTKLEDSAMYFCASSVDFQDTQYFGPGTRLTVL.